Below are 31 T cell receptor beta chains sequenced from a single sample in a study of human T cells and chemical hapten exposure. TCRdb redid the calling of the RACE reads with MiXCR, one entry per CDR3 protein. The sample holds fewer than 85,000 distinct CDR3 sequences, around 10% seen once. Described time point: patch test 2, 6 weeks after DPC sensitization. Sample treatment: therapeutic diphenylcyclopropenone sensitization with weekly scalp DPC. Here the sequenced sample was whole blood, taken in connection with sensitization to the hapten diphenylcyclopropenone (DPC). The origin of the receptors is a man younger than 35 with alopecia areata. Some clones in this sample may be carry-over from other donors' samples.

The chain is built from TRBV20-1 and TRBJ1-6; a weak D match, TRBD1 (5 bases). V lost 6 bases to trimming and J lost 7 bases, with 13 bases between them. The CDR3 extends over 13 amino acids. Germline V gene data show CDR1 as DFQATT and CDR2 as SNEGSKA (reference sequence). CDR3 coding DNA: TGCAGTGCCAACTTGGGGGAAAATTCACCCCTCCACTTT. It encodes CSANLGENSPLHF.

This clonotype was seen more than once but under ten times. V and J are TRBV6-2 or TRBV6-3 and TRBJ2-1, with TRBD1 as a possible D gene (6 bases). V lost 6 bases and J lost 5, with 23 bases in between. Germline assignment: CDR1 MNHEY and CDR2 SVGEGT. This CDR3 has 17 amino acids. CDR3 nucleotide sequence: TGTGCCAGCAGCCCTCTGGGGGCCAACATCAAGGACAATGAGCAGTTCTTC. The encoded protein is CASSPLGANIKDNEQFF.

This clonotype was seen a handful of times. This chain uses TRBV10-3 with TRBJ2-7; D is unclear. V shed 10 bases and J shed 6 bases, with 13 bases lying between them. The CDR3 is 11 amino acids. Germline V lookup: CDR1 ENHRY, CDR2 SYGVKD. This chain's CDR3 is CATSVSGEQYF. CDR3 DNA sequence: TGTGCCACATCGGTGTCTGGCGAGCAGTACTTC.

This clonotype was seen many times. V gene TRBV11-2 combines with J gene TRBJ2-1, with 7 bases lining up with TRBD1. Germline V gene lookup returns CDR1 SGHAT and CDR2 FQNNGV. Germline trimming cut 5 bases from V and 8 bases from J; bases unmatched to any gene: 6. The CDR3 is 13 amino acids. The CDR3 region has the DNA TGTGCCAGCAGCCTCAGGGGGTTCGATGAGCAGTTCTTC. It codes for CASSLRGFDEQFF.

The chain couples TRBV11-2 to TRBJ1-1; D gene ambiguous. CDR1 is SGHAT, CDR2 FQNNGV, per germline. The CDR3 consists of 13 residues. V gave up 5 bases and J gave up 8 bases, with 15 bases separating them. The CDR3 nucleotides read TGTGCCAGCAGCCCGATGCAGACATTCGAAGCTTTCTTT. Translating it yields CASSPMQTFEAFF.

The chain links TRBV20-1 to TRBJ2-7; 13 positions agree with TRBD2. With 3 bases clipped from V and 4 bases from J, the junction kept 6 bases outside the gene matches. Per germline, CDR1 DFQATT and CDR2 SNEGSKA (reference sequence). This CDR3 spans 15 amino acids. CDR3 sequence reads: CSARGGLAGTYEQYV. The CDR3 nucleotides are TGCAGTGCTAGGGGGGGACTAGCGGGAACTTACGAGCAGTACGTC.

Many counts were recorded for this clonotype. The chain uses TRBV11-2 and TRBJ2-5; 7 nucleotides agree with TRBD1. Trimming removed 5 bases from V and 4 bases from J; junction bases left unmatched: 16. The germline V gene encodes CDR1 SGHAT and CDR2 FQNNGV. This CDR3 spans 17 amino acids. DNA for the CDR3: TGTGCCAGCAGCGCTAGAAGGACAGGAAAGATGAGAGAGACCCAGTACTTC. This codes for CASSARRTGKMRETQYF.

This clonotype has a count of ten or more. V and J are TRBV5-6 and TRBJ2-1; 7 bases align to TRBD1. Trimming removed 6 bases from V and 14 bases from J; junction bases left unmatched: 11. The CDR3 runs to 12 residues. Germline CDR1 and CDR2: SGHDT and YYEEEE. The CDR3 sequence is CASTSFGTAEFF. As DNA, the CDR3 is TGTGCCAGCACCTCCTTTGGGACAGCGGAGTTCTTC.

There are many counts of this clonotype. The gene calls are TRBV6-4 and TRBJ2-3, with TRBD2 matching over 8 bases. V lost 6 bases, J lost 0 bases, and 8 bases stayed unmatched. CDR3 length: 16 amino acids. Per germline, CDR1 MRHNA and CDR2 SNTAGT. In DNA form, the CDR3 reads TGTGCCAGCAGAGAAACTAGCGGCCCTAGCACAGATACGCAGTATTTT. Protein product: CASRETSGPSTDTQYF.

This clonotype has ten or more counts. The genes are TRBV24-1 and TRBJ2-3; 7 bases agree with TRBD2. CDR3 size: 14 residues. V lost 3 bases and J lost 4; bases outside the gene matches: 3. Germline V gives CDR1 KGHDR, CDR2 SFDVKD. CDR3 bases: TGTGCCACCAGTGATGCGGGGGTGCCAGATACGCAGTATTTT. It encodes CATSDAGVPDTQYF.

The chain links TRBV19 to TRBJ1-6; 7 bases map to TRBD1. Germline values: CDR1 LNHDA, CDR2 SQIVND (reference sequence). The CDR3 runs 15 residues. Trimming at V came to 3 bases and at J to 7 bases, leaving 6 bases not matched to a gene. In DNA, the CDR3 is TGTGCCAGTAGTATCGGTGACAGGGACAATTCACCCCTCCACTTT. Amino acid sequence: CASSIGDRDNSPLHF.

This clonotype was seen repeatedly, ten times or more. The chain uses TRBV12-3 or TRBV12-4 and TRBJ2-1; D tentatively fits TRBD1 or TRBD2 (5 bases each). The CDR3 is 16 residues long. The V end lost 3 bases, the J end lost 0 bases, and 12 bases lay between the germline ends. CDR3 protein: CASSFGAGSSYNEQFF. In DNA form, the CDR3 reads TGTGCCAGCAGTTTCGGGGCAGGGAGCTCCTACAATGAGCAGTTCTTC.

Only a few counts were recorded for this clonotype. The chain couples TRBV7-9 to TRBJ2-1, with D tentatively TRBD1 or TRBD2 (6 bases each). The V and J ends lost 1 base and 6 bases respectively, with 10 bases between them. Germline CDR1 reads SEHNR; CDR2 reads FQNEAQ (reference sequence). The CDR3 is 14 amino acids. The CDR3 protein is CASSLGGALNEQFF. The CDR3 DNA reads TGTGCCAGCAGCTTAGGGGGGGCCCTCAATGAGCAGTTCTTC.

J is TRBJ1-2 and V is TRBV9; D is uncertain. CDR1 and CDR2 from the germline V gene are SGDLS and YYNGEE. There are 15 residues in the CDR3. The V end was cut by 3 bases, the J end by 4 bases, with 16 bases between. CDR3 region: CASSAGTRGGYGYTF. CDR3 coding DNA: TGTGCCAGCAGCGCAGGTACACGGGGAGGCTATGGCTACACCTTC.

This clonotype has only a few counts. The chain joins TRBV23-1 to TRBJ2-7; the D call may be TRBD1 or TRBD2 (5 bases each). TRBV23-1 is sorted into the ORF group, with uncertain function. The length of the CDR3 is 15 residues. V shed 0 bases and J shed 4 bases, with 13 bases lying between them. The CDR3 loop is CASSQSGTVAYEQYV. The CDR3 DNA follows: TGCGCCAGCAGTCAATCCGGGACGGTTGCTTACGAGCAGTACGTC.

In its sample, this clonotype was seen many times. V usage is TRBV19 and J usage is TRBJ1-3; the D gene is possibly TRBD1 (5 bases). This CDR3 has 15 residues. V was clipped by 5 bases and J by 0 bases, with 11 bases between them. Per the germline V gene, CDR1 is LNHDA and CDR2 is SQIVND (reference sequence). The CDR3 is CASSADRPSGNTIYF. CDR3 sequence (DNA): TGTGCCAGTAGTGCCGACAGACCCTCTGGAAACACCATATATTTT.

V is TRBV3-1 and J is TRBJ1-1; 10 bases agree with TRBD1. The CDR3 has 13 amino acids. V was pared by 1 base and J by 9 bases, with 2 bases of the junction left unmatched. The germline CDR1 and CDR2 sequences are LGHDT and YNNKEL (reference sequence). In DNA form, the CDR3 reads TGTGCCAGCAGCCAAGGGACAGGGGGAAAAGCTTTCTTT. Amino acids: CASSQGTGGKAFF.

The sample holds many counts of this clonotype. This CDR3 is CASSLGGTGKETQYF. Written as DNA, the CDR3 is TGTGCCAGCAGTTTAGGAGGGACAGGGAAAGAGACCCAGTACTTC. The genes are TRBV12-3 or TRBV12-4 and TRBJ2-5, with 9 bases identical to TRBD1. The CDR3 has 15 residues. The V gene end was trimmed by 1 base and the J gene end by 3 bases; junction bases not matched to a gene: 3.

This clonotype showed up just a few times. This chain links TRBV6-2 or TRBV6-3 with TRBJ2-5; 10 bases are shared with TRBD2. CDR3 length equals 13 residues. The germline V gene encodes CDR1 MNHEY and CDR2 SVGEGT. The V segment lost 5 bases and the J segment 4 bases; nucleotides outside the gene matches: 1. CDR3 sequence: CASSRLAGETQYF. The CDR3 DNA sequence: TGTGCCAGCAGTCGACTAGCGGGAGAGACCCAGTACTTC.

This clonotype was seen at least ten times. V usage is TRBV10-3 and J usage is TRBJ1-1, with D unresolved. Germline V gives CDR1 ENHRY, CDR2 SYGVKD. The length of the CDR3 is 14 residues. V shed 10 bases and J shed 2 bases, with 17 bases lying between them. Here the CDR3 reads CATRPPNFNTEAFF. The CDR3 coding sequence is TGTGCCACCCGACCCCCGAACTTTAACACTGAAGCTTTCTTT.

CDR3 residues: CAISEQGAANEKLFF. The CDR3 DNA reads TGTGCCATCAGCGAACAGGGGGCTGCTAATGAAAAACTGTTTTTT. This sequence joins TRBV10-3 and TRBJ1-4; 9 bases map to TRBD1. This CDR3 spans 15 amino acids. The germline V gene encodes CDR1 ENHRY and CDR2 SYGVKD. J was trimmed by 3 bases and V by 6 bases; bases with no gene match: 5.

This clonotype appeared many times. The chain couples TRBV12-3 or TRBV12-4 to TRBJ1-5; D gene ambiguous. CDR3 length: 12 amino acids. Trimming removed 5 bases at V and 6 bases at J, with 8 bases between. CDR3 region: CASSPPRQPQHF. CDR3 DNA: TGTGCCAGCAGTCCCCCTCGTCAGCCCCAGCATTTT.

This CDR3 reads CASSADGTHYNEQFF. The CDR3 nucleotides read TGTGCCAGCAGCGCCGATGGGACGCATTACAATGAGCAGTTCTTC. The V and J genes are TRBV7-3 and TRBJ2-1, with D possibly called TRBD1 or TRBD2 (5 bases each). The CDR3 runs to 15 residues. V dropped 5 bases and J dropped 4 bases, with 15 bases sitting between them. The germline gives CDR1 SGHTA, CDR2 FQGTGA. The whole variable domain, filled in from reference TRBV7-3 and TRBJ2-1, reads GAGVSQTPSNKVTEKGKYVELRCDPISGHTALYWYRQSLGQGPEFLIYFQGTGAADDSGLPNDRFFAVRPEGSVSTLKIQRTERGDSAVYLCASSADGTHYNEQFFGPGTRLTVL.

On this clonotype itself: Compared with germline, one end of the junction differs, possibly owing to a read error. The CDR3: CASSLGSQGSGANILTF. In DNA, the CDR3 is TGTGCCAGCAGCTTAGGTTCTCAAGGCTCTGGGGCCAACATCCTGACTTTC. The chain has TRBV11-3 and TRBJ2-6, with D perhaps TRBD1 (5 bases). CDR1 and CDR2 from the germline V gene are SGHNT and YENEEA. This CDR3 spans 17 amino acids.

This clonotype came up many times. V is TRBV3-1 and J is TRBJ2-3, with 12 bases aligning to TRBD2. The CDR3 extends over 16 amino acids. Germline V gene data show CDR1 as LGHDT and CDR2 as YNNKEL (reference sequence). V lost 4 bases, J lost 4 bases, and 6 bases stayed unmatched. For the CDR3, the DNA is TGTGCCAGCAGCCTTACTAGCGGGGGGATAGCAGATACGCAGTATTTT. Translation gives CASSLTSGGIADTQYF.

This clonotype was counted many times. The chain links TRBV29-1 to TRBJ2-2; 7 bases align to TRBD2. The V gene's germline CDR1 is SQVTM and CDR2 ANQGSEA. The V and J ends lost 4 bases and 2 bases, in that order; junction bases with no gene match: 4. The CDR3 spans 14 residues. The CDR3: CSVGRGVNTGELFF. In DNA, the CDR3 is TGCAGCGTTGGACGGGGGGTAAACACCGGGGAGCTGTTTTTT.

This clonotype was seen at least ten times. The V call is TRBV15, the J call TRBJ1-6; D possibly corresponds to TRBD1 (5 bases). Trimming took off 3 bases at V and 7 bases at J, with 10 bases between the two ends. Germline CDR1 and CDR2: LNHNV and YYDKDF (reference sequence). The CDR3 has 14 amino acids. CDR3 protein: CATSSEGLNSPLHF. The DNA for the CDR3 is TGTGCCACCAGCAGCGAGGGGCTGAATTCACCCCTCCACTTT.

This clonotype turned up a few times. This chain links TRBV6-6 with TRBJ2-7; 9 bases map to TRBD2. The CDR3 spans 14 residues. The J segment lost 2 bases and the V segment lost 4 bases, leaving 3 bases of the junction unmatched. Germline V gives CDR1 MNHNY, CDR2 SVGAGI (reference sequence). This CDR3 reads CASSLSGGPYEQYV. DNA for the CDR3: TGTGCCAGCAGTTTAAGCGGGGGGCCCTACGAGCAGTACGTC.

This clonotype showed up many times. The chain combines TRBV4-1 with TRBJ2-1, with 8 bases lining up with TRBD1. With 2 bases clipped from V and 3 bases from J, the junction kept 9 bases outside the gene matches. This CDR3 has 17 residues. Germline V lookup: CDR1 MGHRA, CDR2 YSYEKL. The CDR3, as DNA: TGCGCCAGCAGCCAATCAGGGGGCCCCTTCTACTACAATGAGCAGTTCTTC. This encodes CASSQSGGPFYYNEQFF.

The rearrangement uses TRBV20-1 and TRBJ1-5; tentative D call: TRBD1 (5 bases). Germline V gene lookup returns CDR1 DFQATT and CDR2 SNEGSKA (reference sequence). The CDR3 is 13 residues long. Trimming removed 3 bases at V and 5 bases at J, with 11 bases between. DNA for the CDR3: TGCAGTGCTAGGGGGGGAGGGGATCAGCCCCAGCATTTT. Protein: CSARGGGDQPQHF.

This clonotype was seen a few times. CDR3 nucleotides: TGTGCCAGCAGCTCAATCAGGGGCGACTCCTACAATGAGCAGTTCTTC. This sequence encodes CASSSIRGDSYNEQFF. J is TRBJ2-1 and V is TRBV11-2, with D tentatively TRBD1 (6 bases). The CDR3 totals 16 residues. V lost 4 bases, J lost 0 bases, and 13 bases lay in between. Looked up from germline, CDR1 is SGHAT and CDR2 is FQNNGV.